The 32 T cell receptor beta chains listed next were all sequenced from one sample in a study of identical twins listed by TCRdb under 2016. The method was 5' RACE. The listed sequencing device is Illumina HiSeq 2000. TCRdb trimmed the raw reads at Q25, called clones with MiXCR and kept productive beta chains. Each record represents a unique CDR3 protein, reported with the most common genes and DNA among its rows. The table for this sample lists 1.5 million to 2 million distinct CDR3 sequences; roughly a third of them were counted only once. The ten top clones hold about 0.3% of the sample. The sample consisted of cord blood. The receptors derive from a newborn girl in good health.

This chain uses TRBV29-1 with TRBJ1-2, with 7 positions matching TRBD1. V was clipped by 5 bases and J by 4 bases; unmatched bases: 1. Germline CDR1 reads SQVTM; CDR2 reads ANQGSEA. This CDR3 is built from 11 residues. The CDR3 nucleotides read TGCAGCGTTAGGGGGCTCTATGGCTACACCTTC. This codes for CSVRGLYGYTF.

The chain is built from TRBV6-6 and TRBJ1-1, with D possibly being TRBD1 (5 bases). V lost 2 bases and J lost 3, with 10 bases in between. The CDR3 is 14 residues long. CDR1 and CDR2 (germline): MNHNY, SVGAGI (reference sequence). This CDR3 reads CASSYGAGDTEAFF. The CDR3, as DNA: TGTGCCAGCAGTTACGGTGCGGGGGACACTGAAGCTTTCTTT.

V gene TRBV5-1 combines with J gene TRBJ2-3; D is unresolved. The germline V gene has CDR1 SGHRS and CDR2 YFSETQ. This CDR3 has 16 amino acids. Trimming shortened V by 1 base and J by 0 bases, and 12 bases separated the two germline ends. The CDR3 DNA sequence: TGCGCCAGCAGCTTGTCGGCTAGGGCTAGCACAGATACGCAGTATTTT. It translates to CASSLSARASTDTQYF. The entire variable domain, with the rest obtained from reference TRBV5-1 and TRBJ2-3, is as follows: KAGVTQTPRYLIKTRGQQVTLSCSPISGHRSVSWYQQTPGQGLQFLFEYFSETQRNKGNFPGRFSGRQFSNSRSEMNVSTLELGDSALYLCASSLSARASTDTQYFGPGTRLTVL.

The chain recombines TRBV7-9 with TRBJ2-5, with TRBD2 matching 8 bases. The CDR3 sequence is 16 residues long. Germline CDR1 is SEHNR and CDR2 is FQNEAQ (reference sequence). J was trimmed by 11 bases and V by 2 bases; bases with no gene match: 16. The CDR3 here is CASSLFSGRVLNEQYF. As DNA, the CDR3 is TGTGCCAGCAGCTTATTCAGCGGGAGAGTACTCAATGAGCAGTACTTC.

This clonotype was seen repeatedly, ten times or more. V gene TRBV6-5 combines with J gene TRBJ2-1; a possible D gene is TRBD1 (6 bases). This CDR3 comprises 14 residues. CDR1 is MNHEY and CDR2 is SVGAGI in the germline V gene. V was trimmed by 3 bases and J by 3 bases, leaving 9 bases between them. CDR3 DNA sequence: TGTGCCAGCAGTTATCAGGGGATCTACAATGAGCAGTTCTTC. It specifies CASSYQGIYNEQFF.

Written as DNA, the CDR3 is TGTGCCAGCAGCTTAGTACAGCGGAGAGCCTACAATGAGCAGTACTTC. This sequence encodes CASSLVQRRAYNEQYF. This rearrangement joins TRBV7-8 to TRBJ2-1; D may be TRBD2 (5 bases). Gene TRBJ2-7 matches the end of the DNA better, so the J call may be wrong. CDR1 is SGHVS and CDR2 is FQNEAQ in the germline V gene. This CDR3 comprises 16 residues.

The chain combines TRBV15 with TRBJ2-5; TRBD2 matches at 8 bases. Germline lookup yields CDR1 LNHNV and CDR2 YYDKDF (reference sequence). V gave up 0 bases and J gave up 11 bases; unmatched junction bases: 11. This CDR3 spans 15 amino acids. DNA for the CDR3: TGTGCCACCAGCAGAGATTATACTAGCGGCAATGAGCAGTACTTC. Amino acids: CATSRDYTSGNEQYF.

In its sample, this clonotype was seen a few times. This rearrangement joins TRBV6-1 to TRBJ2-7, with 13 bases fitting TRBD2. Germline CDR1 is MNHNS and CDR2 is SASEGT. The CDR3 loop spans 16 amino acids. J gave up 4 bases and V 6 bases, and 9 bases lay outside the gene matches. The CDR3 coding sequence is TGTGCCAGCAGACAATACCGGACTAGCGGGAGTTACGAGCAGTACTTC. This encodes CASRQYRTSGSYEQYF.

On this clonotype itself: A junction boundary mismatches the germline segment, possibly from a read error. V usage is TRBV7-6 and J usage is TRBJ2-1; D gene unclear. Per germline, CDR1 SGHVS and CDR2 FNYEAQ. The CDR3 extends over 12 amino acids. CDR3 nucleotide sequence: TGTGCCAGCAGCTTAGCGGGTAATGGGCAGTTCTTC. Amino acid sequence: CASSLAGNGQFF.

This clonotype appeared many times. The rearrangement joins TRBV20-1 to TRBJ1-2; maybe TRBD1 (6 bases). With 6 bases removed from V and 0 bases from J, the gap between germline ends came to 11 bases. Germline CDR1 DFQATT, CDR2 SNEGSKA (reference sequence). This CDR3 is 13 amino acids long. CDR3 nucleotide sequence: TGCAGTGCAACCGGGACAACTAACTATGGCTACACCTTC. Protein product: CSATGTTNYGYTF.

The V gene is TRBV24-1, the J gene TRBJ2-1; TRBD2 matches at 7 bases. The J call may be faulty, since TRBJ2-7 better matches the DNA end. This CDR3 comprises 15 residues. Germline-derived CDR1 and CDR2 are KGHDR and SFDVKD. CDR3 amino acids: CATSEKTSSYNEQYF. The CDR3 bases are TGTGCCACCAGTGAAAAGACTAGCTCCTACAATGAGCAGTACTTC.

J is TRBJ2-1 and V is TRBV7-8; 9 nucleotides agree with TRBD1. V was pared by 1 base and J by 6 bases, with 7 bases of the junction left unmatched. Germline V gives CDR1 SGHVS, CDR2 FQNEAQ. This CDR3 spans 16 amino acids. The CDR3: CASSLVGQGRLNEQFF. In DNA, the CDR3 is TGTGCCAGCAGCTTAGTCGGACAGGGGAGGCTCAATGAGCAGTTCTTC.

This clonotype came up many times. The chain links TRBV18 to TRBJ1-1; the D is unclear. CDR3 size: 13 residues. CDR1 and CDR2 (germline): KGHSH, LQKENI. V was pared by 8 bases and J by 0 bases, with 10 bases between. CDR3 sequence (DNA): TGTGCCAGCAGTCCCCGGATGAACACTGAAGCTTTCTTT. It encodes CASSPRMNTEAFF.

This clonotype was counted a few times. The chain couples TRBV6-2 or TRBV6-3 to TRBJ2-3; 9 bases are shared with TRBD2. CDR3 length: 16 amino acids. The V and J ends lost 2 bases and 3 bases, in that order; junction bases with no gene match: 6. The V gene's germline CDR1 is MNHEY and CDR2 SVGEGT. The CDR3 coding sequence is TGTGCCAGCAGTTACGTAGCGGGAGCGTTGACAGATACGCAGTATTTT. It specifies CASSYVAGALTDTQYF.

The CDR3 coding sequence is TGTGCCAGCAGGAATTACAGGGCTTATACGCAGTATTTT. This encodes CASRNYRAYTQYF. The V call is TRBV12-3 or TRBV12-4, the J call TRBJ2-3; D might be TRBD1 (6 bases). This CDR3 comprises 13 residues. V shed 6 bases and J shed 7 bases, with 14 bases lying between them.

V usage is TRBV7-9 and J usage is TRBJ2-1; TRBD2 might be the D (6 bases). The germline CDR1 and CDR2 sequences are SEHNR and FQNEAQ (reference sequence). This CDR3 contains 15 residues. V was shortened by 11 bases and J by 4 bases, with 21 bases between the two germline ends. The CDR3 here is CAGGLWLNQYNEQFF. The CDR3 DNA reads as TGTGCCGGGGGACTCTGGCTTAATCAATACAATGAGCAGTTCTTC.

This clonotype has just a few counts. The J gene is TRBJ1-2, the V gene TRBV2; a weak D match, TRBD1 (6 bases). V was shortened by 4 bases and J by 1 base, with 10 bases between the two germline ends. Germline V gives CDR1 SNHLY, CDR2 FYNNEI. This CDR3 contains 14 residues. The CDR3 protein is CASSGTAYNYGYTF. CDR3 in DNA: TGTGCCAGCAGTGGGACAGCCTATAACTATGGCTACACCTTC.

Concerning this clonotype itself: The junction departs from the called germline gene at one end, perhaps through a read error. The chain employs TRBV28 and TRBJ1-1; TRBD1 matches at 8 bases. Per the germline V gene, CDR1 is MDHEN and CDR2 is SYDVKM. The CDR3 runs 16 residues. The CDR3 protein is CVSRPPPGQVGTEAFF. DNA of the CDR3: TGTGTCAGCAGACCTCCACCGGGACAGGTGGGCACTGAAGCTTTCTTT.

This clonotype was detected only a few times. The rearrangement links TRBV7-2 to TRBJ1-4; no firm D call. Per germline, CDR1 SGHTA and CDR2 FQGNSA. Trimming shortened V by 0 bases and J by 5 bases, and 7 bases separated the two germline ends. The CDR3 contains 14 residues. The CDR3 here is CASSLAGQNEKLFF. The CDR3 DNA reads TGTGCCAGCAGCTTAGCGGGTCAGAATGAAAAACTGTTTTTT.

The table lists this clonotype with a few counts. The gene calls are TRBV6-6 and TRBJ1-5; TRBD1 agrees at 10 bases. V gave up 6 bases and J gave up 0 bases; unmatched junction bases: 8. The CDR3 is made up of 17 amino acids. The germline V gene has CDR1 MNHNY and CDR2 SVGAGI (reference sequence). CDR3: CASSETGGPYSNQPQHF. CDR3 nucleotide sequence: TGTGCCAGCAGCGAGACAGGGGGCCCATATAGCAATCAGCCCCAGCATTTT.

This clonotype appeared a few times. The chain recombines TRBV2 with TRBJ2-3; no reliable D call. Germline V gives CDR1 SNHLY, CDR2 FYNNEI. The CDR3 runs to 14 residues. Trimming removed 6 bases from V and 2 bases from J, with 12 bases in between. CDR3 nucleotides: TGTGCCAGCAGCGTGATAGAGAACACAGATACGCAGTATTTT. Translated: CASSVIENTDTQYF.

About this clonotype itself: One end of the junction does not line up with germline, which may come from a read error. The genes are TRBV12-3 or TRBV12-4 and TRBJ2-2; D ambiguous. This CDR3 comprises 14 residues. CDR3 nucleotides: TGTGTCAGCAGTTTAGTCAGGAACACCGGGGAGCTGTTTTTT. It is translated as CVSSLVRNTGELFF.

The chain uses TRBV7-2 and TRBJ2-1, with 11 bases identical to TRBD2. J lost 12 bases, V lost 5 bases, and 6 bases had no gene match. This CDR3 has 13 amino acids. Germline V gene sequence: CDR1 SGHTA, CDR2 FQGNSA. CDR3 coding DNA: TGTGCCAGCAGCATCCAGCTAGCGGGAGGGCAGTTCTTC. Translating it yields CASSIQLAGGQFF.

The chain joins TRBV11-2 to TRBJ2-1; 10 bases are a match to TRBD2. Near its end, the DNA agrees better with TRBJ2-7, so the J call may be wrong. Germline values: CDR1 SGHAT, CDR2 FQNNGV. The CDR3 is made up of 17 amino acids. DNA of the CDR3: TGTGCCAGCAGTTCGCTAGCGGGGGTACGCTCCTACAATGAGCAGTACTTC. Translated: CASSSLAGVRSYNEQYF.

The rearrangement joins TRBV14 to TRBJ1-1, with TRBD1 identical over 9 bases. The germline gives CDR1 SGHDN, CDR2 FVKESK. CDR3 length equals 14 residues. The V and J ends lost 4 bases and 6 bases, in that order; junction bases with no gene match: 6. The CDR3 sequence is CASSRQGVGAEAFF. The DNA of the CDR3 is TGTGCCAGCAGCCGACAGGGGGTAGGGGCTGAAGCTTTCTTT.

The gene calls are TRBV4-2 and TRBJ2-1, with 8 bases aligning to TRBD2. Trimming took 3 bases from V and 12 from J; bases not matched to a gene: 13. The CDR3 is 15 residues long. Per the germline V gene, CDR1 is LGHNA and CDR2 is YNFKEQ. CDR3 sequence (DNA): TGTGCCAGCAGCCAGGGTACGGGGGGGCCTAATAGGCAGTTCTTC. Translating it yields CASSQGTGGPNRQFF.

This clonotype was observed a handful of times. At one of its ends the junction is not consistent with the germline gene, which may arise from a read error. V and J are TRBV3-1 and TRBJ2-2; tentative D call: TRBD2 (5 bases). The CDR3 consists of 12 residues. CDR1 is LGHDT and CDR2 is YNNKEL in the germline V gene (reference sequence). CDR3 bases: TGCGCCAGCAGCCAACTAGCCGGGGAGCTGTTTTTT. The encoded protein is CASSQLAGELFF. Full variable domain (rest looked up from reference TRBV3-1 and TRBJ2-2): DTAVSQTPKYLVTQMGNDKSIKCEQNLGHDTMYWYKQDSKKFLKIMFSYNNKELIINETVPNRFSPKSPDKAHLNLHINSLELGDSAVYFCASSQLAGELFFGEGSRLTVL.

There are a few counts of this clonotype. The chain is built from TRBV5-1 and TRBJ1-5; D uncertain. The CDR3 consists of 15 residues. CDR1 SGHRS and CDR2 YFSETQ come from the germline V gene. V lost 0 bases and J 4 bases, leaving 11 bases between the germline ends. The CDR3 region has the DNA TGCGCCAGCAGCTTGGTGGTGGGCCCAAATCAGCCCCAGCATTTT. It codes for CASSLVVGPNQPQHF.

As for this clonotype: It may be a read error: a sequence one base away is much more abundant. CDR3 protein: CASSPTSIMGLAKNIQYF. CDR3 nucleotides: TGTGCCAGCAGTCCGACGTCTATTATGGGGCTAGCCAAAAACATTCAGTACTTC. The chain recombines TRBV28 with TRBJ2-4; perhaps TRBD1 as D (5 bases). CDR3 length: 18 residues. With 5 bases removed from V and 0 bases from J, the gap between germline ends came to 20 bases. Germline CDR1 MDHEN, CDR2 SYDVKM.

This clonotype has a count of ten or more. This rearrangement joins TRBV29-1 to TRBJ1-2; no clear D gene. The CDR3 contains 13 residues. V was pared by 2 bases and J by 0 bases, with 7 bases between. Per the germline V gene, CDR1 is SQVTM and CDR2 is ANQGSEA. DNA for the CDR3: TGCAGCGTTGAATGGGCAGCTAACTATGGCTACACCTTC. Protein: CSVEWAANYGYTF.

This clonotype came up once. The chain has TRBV7-9 and TRBJ2-5; 9 bases align to TRBD2. Germline V CDR1 and CDR2: SEHNR, FQNEAQ (reference sequence). V was pared by 6 bases and J by 2 bases, with 13 bases of the junction left unmatched. The CDR3 spans 17 residues. DNA of the CDR3: TGTGCCAGCAGTTCATCCTTCTTAGCGGGGGAACAAGAGACCCAGTACTTC. This codes for CASSSSFLAGEQETQYF.

The CDR3 DNA is TGCAGTGCTAGAGATCTGCCCAGGGCCCTTTACGAGCAGTACTTC. This sequence encodes CSARDLPRALYEQYF. The chain links TRBV20-1 to TRBJ2-7; D is perhaps TRBD1 (5 bases). The germline gives CDR1 DFQATT, CDR2 SNEGSKA (reference sequence). Trimming stripped 0 bases from V and 4 bases from J, with 16 bases between. The length of the CDR3 is 15 residues.